This T cell receptor (beta chain) is drawn from a study of blood T cell repertoires in COVID-19. Study-wide background: PBMCs, B-cell-depleted T cells, or T cells provided the cDNA or gDNA that made up the material.

Germline lookup yields CDR1 DFQATT and CDR2 SNEGSKA (reference sequence). V shed 3 bases and J 2 bases; nucleotides not matched to a gene: 11. This CDR3 comprises 17 residues. The authors' processing: Amplification of reference gene primers provided the estimated nucleated cell counts. Here immunoSEQ multiplex PCR was the method, and the copy in TCRdb shows in-frame clones only, minus some. From that table come the V and J calls and clone size; the DNA was used to work out D and trimming. The sample comprises around 350,000 clones, more than 75% of which are singletons, and around 2.9% rests with the top ten.

This chain connects TRBV20-1 to TRBJ2-3; 10 bases fit TRBD2. The receptor was isolated from a human donor in a cohort sampled during active COVID-19. The sequencing input was peripheral blood. The CDR3 spells CSASSAGGPVDTDTQYF. In nucleotides, the CDR3 is TGCAGTGCTAGTTCAGCGGGGGGGCCGGTAGACACAGATACGCAGTATTTT.